A single sample gave rise to the 30 T cell receptor beta chains below, sequenced in a study of identical twins. TCRdb redid the calling of the 5' RACE reads with MiXCR, one entry per CDR3 protein. The sample includes about 240,000 distinct CDR3 sequences, more than 9% of them seen just once. The sequenced sample consisted of memory T cells sorted from blood. The origin of the receptors is a man in his forties or fifties in good health.

This clonotype was seen many times. This rearrangement joins TRBV12-3 or TRBV12-4 to TRBJ2-3; 7 bases line up with TRBD1. CDR3 length equals 14 residues. J lost 4 bases, V lost 5 bases, and 6 bases had no gene match. The CDR3 is CASSDNRGADTQYF. As DNA, the CDR3 is TGTGCCAGCAGTGACAACAGGGGCGCAGATACGCAGTATTTT.

Many counts were recorded for this clonotype. The CDR3 loop is CASHPGTRKGVDYGYTF. The CDR3 DNA reads TGTGCCAGCCACCCTGGGACGCGGAAAGGGGTAGACTATGGCTACACCTTC. J is TRBJ1-2 and V is TRBV27; TRBD1 might be the D (5 bases). Trimming took off 8 bases at V and 3 bases at J, with 25 bases between the two ends. CDR1 and CDR2 from the germline V gene are MNHEY and SMNVEV (reference sequence). The CDR3 runs to 17 residues.

This clonotype was seen many times. CDR3 nucleotide sequence: TGCAGTGCTCGAACAACCGGGACAGGGTGGGCAGATACGCAGTATTTT. This codes for CSARTTGTGWADTQYF. This chain connects TRBV20-1 to TRBJ2-3; 9 nucleotides line up with TRBD1. Trimming cost V 5 bases and J 4 bases; bases outside gene matches: 13. Germline CDR1 DFQATT, CDR2 SNEGSKA (reference sequence). The CDR3 length is 16 residues.

This clonotype was detected ten times or more. The chain carries TRBV5-6 and TRBJ1-1, with D uncertain. The germline gives CDR1 SGHDT, CDR2 YYEEEE. V was clipped by 0 bases and J by 8 bases, with 8 bases between them. The CDR3 contains 12 residues. In DNA form, the CDR3 reads TGTGCCAGCAGCTTGGCGATTGGAGAAGCTTTCTTT. It is translated as CASSLAIGEAFF.

This clonotype was seen at least ten times. The chain uses TRBV20-1 and TRBJ2-7; D is perhaps TRBD1 (5 bases). Looked up from germline, CDR1 is DFQATT and CDR2 is SNEGSKA (reference sequence). This CDR3 has 14 residues. Trimming took off 3 bases at V and 6 bases at J, with 18 bases between the two ends. The CDR3 DNA is TGCAGTGCTAGTGCCACAGGAGCCACGGGCGAGCAGTACTTC. As protein: CSASATGATGEQYF.

This clonotype came up many times. The V gene is TRBV20-1, the J gene TRBJ1-5, with no clear D. The CDR3 contains 14 residues. Germline CDR1 reads DFQATT; CDR2 reads SNEGSKA (reference sequence). V was cut by 0 bases and J by 0 bases, with 6 bases left in between. The CDR3 DNA sequence: TGCAGTGCTAGAGACAGTTATAGCAATCAGCCCCAGCATTTT. Encoded protein: CSARDSYSNQPQHF.

The rearrangement uses TRBV7-2 and TRBJ1-1, with 10 positions matching TRBD1. This CDR3 spans 15 amino acids. V lost 4 bases to trimming and J lost 1 base; unmatched junction nucleotides: 3. Germline CDR1 SGHTA, CDR2 FQGNSA. The CDR3 nucleotides read TGTGCCAGCAGCTCGACAGGGGGCCGGAACACTGAAGCTTTCTTT. Amino acids: CASSSTGGRNTEAFF.

The table lists this clonotype with a few counts. The gene calls are TRBV5-1 and TRBJ2-6, with 9 bases lining up with TRBD1. The ends lost 4 bases at V and 2 bases at J; junction bases unmatched: 10. Germline CDR1 SGHRS, CDR2 YFSETQ. The CDR3 is 18 residues long. The CDR3 region has the DNA TGCGCCAGCAGCCCGGGACAGGGATATCTAACTGGGGCCAACGTCCTGACTTTC. It specifies CASSPGQGYLTGANVLTF. The full variable domain, in which reference TRBV5-1 and TRBJ2-6 provide the parts outside the CDR3, is KAGVTQTPRYLIKTRGQQVTLSCSPISGHRSVSWYQQTPGQGLQFLFEYFSETQRNKGNFPGRFSGRQFSNSRSEMNVSTLELGDSALYLCASSPGQGYLTGANVLTFGAGSRLTVL.

The chain combines TRBV7-2 with TRBJ2-3; D may be TRBD1 (6 bases). The CDR3 runs 12 residues. Trimming took off 6 bases at V and 6 bases at J, with 10 bases between the two ends. CDR1 and CDR2 (germline): SGHTA, FQGNSA. The CDR3 here is CASRPGVDTQYF. Written as DNA, the CDR3 is TGTGCCAGCAGACCAGGGGTCGATACGCAGTATTTT.

This clonotype was picked up many times. J is TRBJ2-5 and V is TRBV7-2; possible D gene TRBD1, 5 bases. The CDR3 is made up of 15 amino acids. Germline lookup yields CDR1 SGHTA and CDR2 FQGNSA. The germline V and J ends were trimmed by 2 bases and 1 base, with 11 bases remaining between them. This CDR3 is CASSLYRSIQETQYF. The CDR3 DNA is TGTGCCAGCAGCTTATACAGGAGCATCCAAGAGACCCAGTACTTC.

This clonotype was counted a few times. The rearrangement joins TRBV30 to TRBJ2-1; 8 nucleotides agree with TRBD2. The germline CDR1 and CDR2 sequences are GTSNPN and SVGIG (reference sequence). V shed 1 base and J 12 bases; nucleotides not matched to a gene: 11. The CDR3 sequence is 14 residues long. This CDR3 reads CAWSDPGRARGQFF. CDR3 nucleotides: TGTGCCTGGAGTGATCCCGGGAGGGCCAGGGGGCAGTTCTTC.

This clonotype was seen many times. The chain is built from TRBV15 and TRBJ1-5; TRBD1 matches 9 bases. The CDR3 loop spans 16 amino acids. The V segment lost 2 bases and the J segment 2 bases; nucleotides outside the gene matches: 4. CDR1 and CDR2 from the germline V gene are LNHNV and YYDKDF (reference sequence). The CDR3 DNA reads TGTGCCACCAGCAGAATACGACAGGGGGGCAATCAGCCCCAGCATTTT. Translating it yields CATSRIRQGGNQPQHF.

This clonotype was picked up many times. This sequence joins TRBV5-1 and TRBJ1-5; maybe TRBD1 (5 bases). CDR1 is SGHRS, CDR2 YFSETQ, per germline. This CDR3 is built from 14 residues. Trimming cost V 0 bases and J 5 bases, with 9 bases left between them. CDR3 region: CASSLEGVDQPQHF. For the CDR3, the DNA is TGCGCCAGCAGCTTGGAAGGGGTCGATCAGCCCCAGCATTTT.

This clonotype appeared a few times. The chain couples TRBV30 to TRBJ2-6, with D maybe TRBD1 (6 bases). Germline V CDR1 and CDR2: GTSNPN, SVGIG (reference sequence). Trimming left V 3 bases short and J 0 bases short, with 15 bases between. CDR3 size: 17 residues. The CDR3 loop is CAWSGQGKTSGANVLTF. The CDR3, as DNA: TGTGCCTGGAGCGGTCAGGGGAAGACCTCTGGGGCCAACGTCCTGACTTTC.

This clonotype came up a few times. The rearrangement links TRBV7-8 to TRBJ2-7, with 10 positions matching TRBD1. V was pared by 0 bases and J by 6 bases, with 5 bases of the junction left unmatched. The germline CDR1 and CDR2 sequences are SGHVS and FQNEAQ. There are 15 residues in the CDR3. CDR3 residues: CASSLAGTGASEQYF. CDR3 bases: TGTGCCAGCAGCTTAGCCGGGACAGGGGCAAGCGAGCAGTACTTC.

This clonotype has at least ten counts. V usage is TRBV7-9 and J usage is TRBJ1-4; 8 bases map to TRBD1. Germline V lookup: CDR1 SEHNR, CDR2 FQNEAQ (reference sequence). V shed 1 base, J shed 7 bases, and the junction held 2 bases outside the gene matches. CDR3 length equals 14 residues. In DNA, the CDR3 is TGTGCCAGCAGCTTAGGACAGGGGTTTGAAAAACTGTTTTTT. Protein sequence: CASSLGQGFEKLFF.

This clonotype was seen repeatedly, ten times or more. The CDR3 DNA follows: TGTGCCAGCAGCCCCCGGACTAGCGGGGGGCTTGGGGATGAGCAGTTCTTC. This sequence encodes CASSPRTSGGLGDEQFF. The chain carries TRBV7-2 and TRBJ2-1; 14 bases match TRBD2. The CDR3 is made up of 17 amino acids. Germline assignment: CDR1 SGHTA and CDR2 FQGNSA. V shed 5 bases, J shed 8 bases, and the junction held 11 bases outside the gene matches.

This clonotype was recorded at least ten times. The V gene is TRBV9, the J gene TRBJ2-7; 13 nucleotides match TRBD2. Germline CDR1 and CDR2: SGDLS and YYNGEE. This CDR3 region has 16 residues. Losses at the gene ends were 1 base for V and 5 bases for J; bases not matched to a gene: 6. The CDR3 is CASSVTPLAGGNEQYF. The CDR3 bases are TGTGCCAGCAGCGTAACCCCACTAGCGGGAGGGAACGAGCAGTACTTC.

This chain joins TRBV7-9 and TRBJ2-3, with D possibly matching TRBD2 (5 bases). V shed 5 bases and J shed 1 base, with 16 bases lying between them. Germline CDR1 is SEHNR and CDR2 is FQNEAQ (reference sequence). This CDR3 has 16 residues. For the CDR3, the DNA is TGTGCCAGCAGCCCCGGGAAAAGTCTAGGCACAGATACGCAGTATTTT. Translating it yields CASSPGKSLGTDTQYF.

The chain has TRBV29-1 and TRBJ2-7; D remains unclear. This CDR3 has 13 amino acids. Germline CDR1 SQVTM, CDR2 ANQGSEA. V lost 5 bases and J lost 7, with 18 bases in between. The chain's CDR3 is CSVFSNSRPEQYF. The CDR3 bases are TGCAGCGTTTTCTCTAACAGCAGGCCGGAGCAGTACTTC.

The chain links TRBV7-9 to TRBJ2-5; D may be TRBD1 (6 bases). Germline V gives CDR1 SEHNR, CDR2 FQNEAQ (reference sequence). V was cut by 2 bases and J by 5 bases, with 15 bases left in between. This CDR3 comprises 15 residues. This CDR3 reads CASSLLGYRVETQYF. The CDR3 DNA sequence: TGTGCCAGCAGCTTATTAGGGTACAGGGTCGAGACCCAGTACTTC.

The CDR3 reads CASSLATTGFYEQYF. The DNA of the CDR3 is TGCGCCAGCAGCTTGGCCACGACAGGGTTCTACGAGCAGTACTTC. The gene calls are TRBV5-1 and TRBJ2-7; 7 bases are shared with TRBD1. CDR3 length: 15 residues. V shed 0 bases and J 3 bases; nucleotides not matched to a gene: 6. Germline V lookup: CDR1 SGHRS, CDR2 YFSETQ.

The chain joins TRBV4-2 to TRBJ1-4, with D tentatively TRBD1 (6 bases). V was pared by 1 base and J by 8 bases, with 17 bases between. This CDR3 has 16 amino acids. Germline-derived CDR1 and CDR2 are LGHNA and YNFKEQ. The CDR3: CASSQGARGGKEKLFF. Here the CDR3 DNA reads TGTGCCAGCAGCCAAGGCGCGAGGGGGGGCAAAGAAAAACTGTTTTTT.

In its sample, this clonotype was seen a few times. The rearrangement joins TRBV29-1 to TRBJ2-2; D unresolved. The V gene lost 4 bases and the J gene lost 2 bases, with 8 bases spanning the gap. This CDR3 spans 13 amino acids. The germline V gene has CDR1 SQVTM and CDR2 ANQGSEA. CDR3 protein: CSVGEGNTGELFF. CDR3 nucleotide sequence: TGCAGCGTTGGTGAAGGAAACACCGGGGAGCTGTTTTTT.

This clonotype was detected many times. The rearrangement uses TRBV25-1 and TRBJ2-5; TRBD1 matches 7 bases. The CDR3 length is 14 residues. J was trimmed by 9 bases and V by 3 bases; bases with no gene match: 10. Looked up from germline, CDR1 is MGHDK and CDR2 is SYGVNS. Written as DNA, the CDR3 is TGTGCCAGCAGTGACCATACAGGGGACGGGGCCCAGTACTTC. This translates into CASSDHTGDGAQYF.

Comment on this clonotype: A much larger clone differs by one base, so this may be a read error. In DNA form, the CDR3 reads TGTGCCAGCACTACAACAGGGGTCTATGGCTACACCTTC. This encodes CASTTTGVYGYTF. V usage is TRBV12-3 or TRBV12-4 and J usage is TRBJ1-2, with 7 bases matching TRBD1. Trimming removed 7 bases from V and 4 bases from J; junction bases left unmatched: 6. This CDR3 is 13 amino acids long.

This clonotype was seen at least ten times. CDR3 in DNA: TGTGCCAGCAGTTTATTCTTCGGGCGACATACGCAGTATTTT. This codes for CASSLFFGRHTQYF. This chain connects TRBV28 to TRBJ2-3, with D uncertain. The CDR3 extends over 14 amino acids. With 1 base removed from V and 7 bases from J, the gap between germline ends came to 12 bases. The germline V gene has CDR1 MDHEN and CDR2 SYDVKM.

CDR3 region: CASSQALLRGELFF. CDR3 bases: TGTGCCAGCAGCCAAGCGTTACTACGAGGGGAGCTGTTTTTT. This chain joins TRBV3-1 and TRBJ2-2; D unresolved. The CDR3 contains 14 residues. The V and J ends lost 1 base and 8 bases respectively, with 11 bases between them. CDR1 is LGHDT and CDR2 is YNNKEL in the germline V gene (reference sequence). Full variable domain (outside the CDR3, taken from reference TRBV3-1 and TRBJ2-2): DTAVSQTPKYLVTQMGNDKSIKCEQNLGHDTMYWYKQDSKKFLKIMFSYNNKELIINETVPNRFSPKSPDKAHLNLHINSLELGDSAVYFCASSQALLRGELFFGEGSRLTVL.

This clonotype was detected many times. The gene calls are TRBV20-1 and TRBJ2-1; 12 nucleotides line up with TRBD2. V lost 6 bases, J lost 6 bases, and 6 bases stayed unmatched. The CDR3 has 14 amino acids. Germline V CDR1 and CDR2: DFQATT, SNEGSKA (reference sequence). The CDR3 here is CSAPTSGGFNEQFF. CDR3 sequence (DNA): TGCAGTGCGCCGACTAGCGGGGGTTTCAATGAGCAGTTCTTC.

This clonotype was seen repeatedly, ten times or more. The chain uses TRBV5-1 and TRBJ2-3; TRBD2 agrees at 8 bases. Germline V lookup: CDR1 SGHRS, CDR2 YFSETQ. The CDR3 is 15 residues long. The junction had 2 bases not matched to a gene; V was cut back by 2 bases and J by 0 bases. The CDR3 nucleotides read TGCGCCAGCAGCTTTAGCGGGGCGAGCACAGATACGCAGTATTTT. Translation gives CASSFSGASTDTQYF.